This T cell receptor beta chain was sequenced in a study of control samples from healthy donors and cancer patients. The ends lost 6 bases at V and 0 bases at J; junction bases unmatched: 7. The CDR3 consists of 15 residues. Germline V gene sequence: CDR1 MDHEN, CDR2 SYDVKM. The data were produced by immunoSEQ multiplex PCR, yet TCRdb's version contains in-frame clones alone and is incomplete. Here the sample spans roughly 95,000 clones, approximately 89% being singletons. Sequencing was performed on blood. The chain links TRBV28 to TRBJ2-7; TRBD1 matches at 8 bases. The source of this sequence is a woman in her thirties in good health. CDR3 sequence (DNA): TGTGCCAGCAGCTCAGCAGGGGGCGGCTCCTACGAGCAGTACTTC. It translates to CASSSAGGGSYEQYF. The whole variable domain, filled in from reference TRBV28 and TRBJ2-7, reads DVKVTQSSRYLVKRTGEKVFLECVQDMDHENMFWYRQDPGLGLRLIYFSYDVKMKEKGDIPEGYSVSREKKERFSLILESASTNQTSMYLCASSSAGGGSYEQYFGPGTRLTVT.